This T cell receptor beta chain was identified in a study of blood T cell repertoires in COVID-19 (dated by TCRdb to the early 2020s). Looking at the study overall: Collaborator samples came from the United States, Italy and Spain and covered acute and convalescent phases of COVID-19. The prospective study material was composed of cDNA or gDNA derived from T cells, B-cell-depleted T cells, or PBMCs. The dataset comprised deeply sampled blood TCRbeta repertoires from subjects exposed to, actively infected with, or recovered from COVID-19. The repertoires were released in a freely available public database intended as a resource for research on the immune response to SARS-CoV-2. Samples came from the ongoing ImmuneRACE study (first 160 participants) plus 1,254 subjects from 6 global collaborators. Nearly every sample came with metadata listing a de-identified subject ID, COVID-19 status, age in years and sex. HLA class I and class II types, where available, came from metadata supplied by the sample provider rather than from assay-based typing. Broader findings and caveats from the paper: The amount of clinical and demographic metadata varied by source and participant and was provided uncurated.

On this clone: Its antigen has not been determined. No base-level quality is on record; no much larger clone is a single base apart.

Spanning cysteine to phenylalanine, the CDR3 consists of 13 amino acids. Just the 39-base CDR3 DNA is kept, in frame starting at base 1. CDR1 is given as SEHNR and CDR2 as FQNEAQ, both from the germline V gene (reference sequence). TCRbeta CDR3 regions were amplified from genomic DNA by means of the immunoSEQ Assay, a bias-controlled multiplex PCR. Per the authors' processing: The number of nucleated cells in each sample was estimated by amplification of reference gene primers within the assay. To quantify the absolute abundance of each unique TCRbeta CDR3 rearrangement, sequence reads were collapsed and filtered. For each sample, productive Simpson clonality was calculated as the square root of Simpson's diversity index over productive rearrangements. TCRdb obtained this table from immuneACCESS and retained in-frame rearrangements with V and J assigned. These tables miss some clones; where compared with another copy, unresolved V genes account for less than half of the shortfall, and the remainder is unexplained. For V, J and clone size, that table is used; D and trimming come from the DNA. The sample table contains 150,000 to 200,000 clones; only one count was recorded for about 80% of them. The ten largest clones represent 1.5% of the sample.

Each collaborating institution followed its own protocols to collect whole blood in K2EDTA tubes. For TCRbeta analysis, collaborators shipped samples in one of three forms: frozen whole blood, isolated PBMCs, or DNA extracted from either of those sample types. Material: peripheral blood. The receptor chain draws on TRBV7-9 and TRBJ1-4; the best D guess is TRBD1, with 5 bases matching. This sequence originates from a human donor in a cohort sampled during active COVID-19. DNA sequence: TGTGCATGGCTGCCCCTCGGGGGTGAAAAACTGTTTTTT. Translated, it gives CAWLPLGGEKLFF.